The TCR beta chain described here comes from a study of a mutant IDH1 vaccine in newly diagnosed glioma. Study results and limitations: Across multiple MHC alleles, approximately 93% of patients had vaccine-induced responses. Variations in leading peripheral T cell clonotypes appeared to have no connection with pseudoprogression.

A word on this clone: Antigen unknown.

Time point here: week 5, during vaccination. Doses comprised 300 ug of mutant IDH1 20-mer peptide each, plus topical imiquimod. Assay used: immunoSEQ multiplex PCR; TCRdb lists only in-frame clones, some missing. The sample has fewer than 65,000 clones, about 86% seen once. This CDR3 is built from 13 residues. V lost 4 bases and J lost 3, with 10 bases in between. CDR1 is SNHLY and CDR2 is FYNNEI in the germline V gene. This chain uses TRBV2 with TRBJ2-7, with D possibly TRBD1 on 6 matching bases. This clonotype was obtained from a man younger than 40 with glioma. The input for sequencing was PBMCs, taken from a glioma patient whose treatment included an IDH1 peptide vaccine. The chain's CDR3 is CASSGPGDYEQYF. The CDR3 bases are TGTGCCAGCAGTGGCCCAGGGGACTACGAGCAGTACTTC. The variable domain in full, completed from reference TRBV2 and TRBJ2-7, reads EPEVTQTPSHQVTQMGQEVILRCVPISNHLYFYWYRQILGQKVEFLVSFYNNEISEKSEIFDDQFSVERPDGSNFTLKIRSTKLEDSAMYFCASSGPGDYEQYFGPGTRLTVT.